The rows below give T cell receptor beta chains drawn from one sample of a study of T cells in Graves' hyperthyroidism and ophthalmopathy. TCRdb itself ran the multiplex PCR reads through MiXCR, one entry per CDR3 protein. The repertoire holds about 160,000 distinct CDR3 sequences, with approximately 9% as singletons. Source material: blood. The receptors were sampled from a woman between 18 and 29 years old with Graves' hyperthyroidism that later progressed to Graves' ophthalmopathy. Both conserved end residues are part of each CDR3. Each record gives: CDR3 length, J gene, clone size, V gene, D gene, CDR3 DNA, CDR3 protein. The D gene is left open where the match is weak. Rows may omit the clone size; those that give it use once, few, many or a size class.

len: 15; j_gene: TRBJ2-2; abundance: many; v_gene: TRBV5-1; d_gene: TRBD2; CDR3nt: TGCGCCAGCAGCTTGGAGCGGGGGAACACCGGGGAGCTGTTTTTT; CDR3aa: CASSLERGNTGELFF
len: 15; j_gene: TRBJ2-5; abundance: many; v_gene: TRBV27; d_gene: TRBD1; CDR3nt: TGTGCCAGCAGTCTGACAGGGGGAGAGGGCGAGACCCAGTACTTC; CDR3aa: CASSLTGGEGETQYF
len: 16; j_gene: TRBJ1-3; abundance: many; v_gene: TRBV7-9; d_gene: TRBD1; CDR3nt: TGTGCCAGCAGCAAAGGAGGACAGGGGGTTGGAAACACCATATATTTT; CDR3aa: CASSKGGQGVGNTIYF
len: 15; j_gene: TRBJ2-1; abundance: .; v_gene: TRBV5-1; d_gene: TRBD2; CDR3nt: TGCGCCAGCAGCGATAGCGGGACTGGGTACAATGAGCAGTTCTTC; CDR3aa: CASSDSGTGYNEQFF
len: 14; j_gene: TRBJ2-5; abundance: few; v_gene: TRBV5-5; d_gene: .; CDR3nt: TGTGCCAGCAGTTCACAGGGAGTTTGGGAGACCCAGTACTTC; CDR3aa: CASSSQGVWETQYF
len: 15; j_gene: TRBJ2-1; abundance: .; v_gene: TRBV9; d_gene: TRBD2; CDR3nt: TGTGCCAGCAGCGTAGTGGGCGGGAGATACAATGAGCAGTTCTTC; CDR3aa: CASSVVGGRYNEQFF
len: 16; j_gene: TRBJ2-5; abundance: many; v_gene: TRBV6-1; d_gene: TRBD2; CDR3nt: TGTGCCAGCAGATCTCGGACTAGCGGGAGCGGGGAGACCCAGTACTTC; CDR3aa: CASRSRTSGSGETQYF
len: 13; j_gene: TRBJ1-1; abundance: .; v_gene: TRBV19; d_gene: TRBD1; CDR3nt: TGTGCCAGTAGGAGGACAGGGGGCACTGAAGCTTTCTTT; CDR3aa: CASRRTGGTEAFF
len: 14; j_gene: TRBJ1-5; abundance: many; v_gene: TRBV12-3/TRBV12-4; d_gene: .; CDR3nt: TGTGCCAGCAGTTTTGGGGCAGCTGATCAGCCCCAGCATTTT; CDR3aa: CASSFGAADQPQHF
len: 13; j_gene: TRBJ2-1; abundance: many; v_gene: TRBV20-1; d_gene: .; CDR3nt: TGCAGTGCTCCGTTCGGGACTTACAATGAGCAGTTCTTC; CDR3aa: CSAPFGTYNEQFF
len: 15; j_gene: TRBJ2-3; abundance: many; v_gene: TRBV7-9; d_gene: TRBD2; CDR3nt: TGTGCCAGCAGTCTACTAGCGGCCCACACAGATACGCAGTATTTT; CDR3aa: CASSLLAAHTDTQYF
len: 15; j_gene: TRBJ2-1; abundance: many; v_gene: TRBV12-3/TRBV12-4; d_gene: .; CDR3nt: TGTGCCAGCAATAAGATGGGGGCTTACTACAATGAGCAGTTCTTC; CDR3aa: CASNKMGAYYNEQFF
len: 15; j_gene: TRBJ2-3; abundance: many; v_gene: TRBV11-1; d_gene: TRBD1; CDR3nt: TGTGCCAGCAGCTTGACAGGGGGACATAGAGATACGCAGTATTTT; CDR3aa: CASSLTGGHRDTQYF
len: 14; j_gene: TRBJ1-1; abundance: many; v_gene: TRBV2; d_gene: .; CDR3nt: TGTGCCAGCAGTCACAACTCAGGGACCACTGAAGCTTTCTTT; CDR3aa: CASSHNSGTTEAFF
len: 14; j_gene: TRBJ2-7; abundance: many; v_gene: TRBV3-1; d_gene: .; CDR3nt: TGTGCCAGCAGCCAACAGGACAGATCCTACGAGCAGTACTTC; CDR3aa: CASSQQDRSYEQYF
len: 18; j_gene: TRBJ2-2; abundance: few; v_gene: TRBV30; d_gene: TRBD1; CDR3nt: TGTGCCTGGGGTGCGGACTACTTTCCGGGACAGGGCTCCGGGGAGCTGTTTTTT; CDR3aa: CAWGADYFPGQGSGELFF
len: 13; j_gene: TRBJ1-1; abundance: many; v_gene: TRBV28; d_gene: TRBD1; CDR3nt: TGTGCCATCATGGGACAGCTAAACACTGAAGCTTTCTTT; CDR3aa: CAIMGQLNTEAFF
len: 12; j_gene: TRBJ2-7; abundance: many; v_gene: TRBV12-3/TRBV12-4; d_gene: TRBD1; CDR3nt: TGTGCCAGCAGAGGGACAGCCTACGAGCAGTACTTC; CDR3aa: CASRGTAYEQYF
len: 15; j_gene: TRBJ1-2; abundance: .; v_gene: TRBV3-1; d_gene: TRBD1; CDR3nt: TGTGCCAGCAGCCAACTCTCCGGACAGGGGGGTGGCTACACCTTC; CDR3aa: CASSQLSGQGGGYTF
len: 15; j_gene: TRBJ2-1; abundance: .; v_gene: TRBV11-2; d_gene: TRBD1; CDR3nt: TGTGCCAGCAGAAGAGGGACAGGGGGCCACAATGAGCAGTTCTTC; CDR3aa: CASRRGTGGHNEQFF
len: 14; j_gene: TRBJ2-3; abundance: few; v_gene: TRBV5-6; d_gene: .; CDR3nt: TGTGCCAGCAGCTTGGTGTCGGGCACAGATACGCAGTATTTT; CDR3aa: CASSLVSGTDTQYF
len: 13; j_gene: TRBJ1-1; abundance: many; v_gene: TRBV18; d_gene: .; CDR3nt: TGTGCCAGCTCACCAGGCAGGGGTTCTGAAGCTTTCTTT; CDR3aa: CASSPGRGSEAFF
len: 12; j_gene: TRBJ1-2; abundance: many; v_gene: TRBV19; d_gene: .; CDR3nt: TGTGCCAGTAGAAGAGTTAACTATGGCTACACCTTC; CDR3aa: CASRRVNYGYTF
len: 14; j_gene: TRBJ1-2; abundance: many; v_gene: TRBV12-3/TRBV12-4; d_gene: .; CDR3nt: TGTGCCAGCAGACCCCGGACATTAAGCTATGGCTACACCTTC; CDR3aa: CASRPRTLSYGYTF
len: 15; j_gene: TRBJ2-2; abundance: few; v_gene: TRBV3-1; d_gene: .; CDR3nt: TGTGCCAGCAGCCAAGACGCCCGAGGAACCGGGGAGCTGTTTTTT; CDR3aa: CASSQDARGTGELFF
len: 14; j_gene: TRBJ2-1; abundance: many; v_gene: TRBV11-2; d_gene: TRBD2; CDR3nt: TGTGCCAGCACCTCTAGCGGGGGGGGCAATGAGCAGTTCTTC; CDR3aa: CASTSSGGGNEQFF
len: 14; j_gene: TRBJ1-2; abundance: few; v_gene: TRBV20-1; d_gene: TRBD1; CDR3nt: TGCGGCGTCTCGGGACAGGGGCCCAACTATGGCTACACCTTC; CDR3aa: CGVSGQGPNYGYTF
len: 15; j_gene: TRBJ2-7; abundance: once; v_gene: TRBV5-4; d_gene: TRBD2; CDR3nt: TGTGCCAGCAGCTTGGTGGCTAGCGGGAACTACGGGCAGTACTTC; CDR3aa: CASSLVASGNYGQYF
len: 15; j_gene: TRBJ1-2; abundance: many; v_gene: TRBV2; d_gene: TRBD1; CDR3nt: TGTGCCAGCAGATATGGACAGGGGGGTGGTCTTGGCTACACCTTC; CDR3aa: CASRYGQGGGLGYTF
len: 15; j_gene: TRBJ1-4; abundance: many; v_gene: TRBV7-9; d_gene: TRBD1; CDR3nt: TGTGCCAGCAGTCCGAGGACAGGGATTCATGAAAAACTGTTTTTT; CDR3aa: CASSPRTGIHEKLFF